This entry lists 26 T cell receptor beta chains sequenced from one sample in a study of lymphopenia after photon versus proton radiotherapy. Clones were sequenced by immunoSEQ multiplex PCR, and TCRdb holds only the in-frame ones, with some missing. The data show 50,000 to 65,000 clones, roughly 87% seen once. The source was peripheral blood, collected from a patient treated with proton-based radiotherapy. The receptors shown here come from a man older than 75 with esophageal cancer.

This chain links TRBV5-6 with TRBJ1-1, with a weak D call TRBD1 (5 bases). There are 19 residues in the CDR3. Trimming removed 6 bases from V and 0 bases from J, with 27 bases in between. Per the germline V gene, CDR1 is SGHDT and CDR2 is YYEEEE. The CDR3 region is CASTSSLEGRGHMNTEAFF. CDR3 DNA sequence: TGTGCCAGCACCTCAAGTCTTGAGGGACGGGGTCACATGAACACTGAAGCTTTCTTT.

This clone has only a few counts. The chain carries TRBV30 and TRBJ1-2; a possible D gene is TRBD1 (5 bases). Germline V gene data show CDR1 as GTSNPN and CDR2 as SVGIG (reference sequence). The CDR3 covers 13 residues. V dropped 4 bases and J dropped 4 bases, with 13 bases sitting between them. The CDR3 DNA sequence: TGTGCCTGGATTTCGGGGACCGGCTATGGCTACACCTTC. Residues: CAWISGTGYGYTF.

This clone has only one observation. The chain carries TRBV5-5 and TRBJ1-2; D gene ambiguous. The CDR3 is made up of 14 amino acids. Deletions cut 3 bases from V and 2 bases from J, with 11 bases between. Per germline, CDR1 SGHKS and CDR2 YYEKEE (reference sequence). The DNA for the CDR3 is TGTGCCAGCAGCTCGAACCCGGGGAACTATGGCTACACCTTC. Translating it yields CASSSNPGNYGYTF.

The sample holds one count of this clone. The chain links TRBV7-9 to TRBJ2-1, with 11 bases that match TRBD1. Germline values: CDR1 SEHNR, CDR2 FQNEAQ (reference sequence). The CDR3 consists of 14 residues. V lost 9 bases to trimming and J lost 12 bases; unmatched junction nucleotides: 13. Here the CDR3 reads CASYGQGARDMQFF. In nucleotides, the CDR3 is TGTGCCAGTTACGGACAGGGGGCGCGGGATATGCAGTTCTTC. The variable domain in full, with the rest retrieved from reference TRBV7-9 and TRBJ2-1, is DTGVSQNPRHKITKRGQNVTFRCDPISEHNRLYWYRQTLGQGPEFLTYFQNEAQLEKSRLLSDRFSAERPKGSFSTLEIQRTEQGDSAMYLCASYGQGARDMQFFGPGTRLTVL.

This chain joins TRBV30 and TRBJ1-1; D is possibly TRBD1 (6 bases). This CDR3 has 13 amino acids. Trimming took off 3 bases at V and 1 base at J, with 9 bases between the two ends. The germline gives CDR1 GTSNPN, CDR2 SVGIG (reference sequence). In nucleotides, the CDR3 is TGTGCCTGGAGCCCGGGACAGAACACTGAAGCTTTCTTT. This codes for CAWSPGQNTEAFF.

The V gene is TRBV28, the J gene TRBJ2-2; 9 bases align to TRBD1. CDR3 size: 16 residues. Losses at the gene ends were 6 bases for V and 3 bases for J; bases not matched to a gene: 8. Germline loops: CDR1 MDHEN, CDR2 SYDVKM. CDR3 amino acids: CASSLIRDRDTGELFF. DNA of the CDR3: TGTGCCAGCAGCCTAATTAGGGACAGGGACACCGGGGAGCTGTTTTTT.

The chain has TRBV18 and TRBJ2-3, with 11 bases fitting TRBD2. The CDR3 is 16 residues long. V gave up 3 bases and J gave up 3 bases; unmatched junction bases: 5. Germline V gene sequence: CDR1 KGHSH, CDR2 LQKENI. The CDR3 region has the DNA TGTGCCAGCTCACCGGGACTAGCGGTTGTTACAGATACGCAGTATTTT. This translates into CASSPGLAVVTDTQYF.

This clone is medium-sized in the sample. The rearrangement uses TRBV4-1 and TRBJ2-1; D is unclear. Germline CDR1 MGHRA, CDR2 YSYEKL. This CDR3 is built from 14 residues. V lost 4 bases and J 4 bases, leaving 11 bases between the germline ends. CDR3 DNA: TGCGCCAGCAGCCTCCCTCCCAGGTACAATGAGCAGTTCTTC. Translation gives CASSLPPRYNEQFF.

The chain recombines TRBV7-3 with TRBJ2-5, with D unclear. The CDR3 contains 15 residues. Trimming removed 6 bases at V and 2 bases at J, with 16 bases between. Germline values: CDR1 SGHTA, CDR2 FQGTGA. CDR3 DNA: TGTGCCAGCAGTCCCAACGGACCGAAGCAAGAGACCCAGTACTTC. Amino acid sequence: CASSPNGPKQETQYF.

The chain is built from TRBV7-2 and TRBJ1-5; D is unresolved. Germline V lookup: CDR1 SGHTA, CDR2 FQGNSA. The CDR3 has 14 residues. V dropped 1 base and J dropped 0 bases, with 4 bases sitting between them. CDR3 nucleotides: TGTGCCAGCAGCTTAGTGGGTAGCAATCAGCCCCAGCATTTT. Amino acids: CASSLVGSNQPQHF.

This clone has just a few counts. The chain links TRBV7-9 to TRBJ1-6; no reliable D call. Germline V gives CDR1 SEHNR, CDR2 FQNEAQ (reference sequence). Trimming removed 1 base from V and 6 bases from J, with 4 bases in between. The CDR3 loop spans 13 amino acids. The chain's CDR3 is CASSLVTNSPLHF. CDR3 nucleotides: TGTGCCAGCAGCTTAGTAACTAATTCACCCCTCCACTTT.

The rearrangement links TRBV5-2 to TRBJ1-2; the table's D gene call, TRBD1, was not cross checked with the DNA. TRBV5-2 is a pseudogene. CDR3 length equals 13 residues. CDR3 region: CASSTGSAYGYTF. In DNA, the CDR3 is TGTGCCAGCAGCACAGGGTCTGCCTATGGCTACACCTTC.

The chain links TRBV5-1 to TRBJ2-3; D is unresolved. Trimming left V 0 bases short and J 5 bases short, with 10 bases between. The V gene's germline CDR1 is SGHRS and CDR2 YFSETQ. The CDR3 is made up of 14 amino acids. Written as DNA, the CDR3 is TGCGCCAGCAGCTTGGGCCTATCCCAAGATACGCAGTATTTT. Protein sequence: CASSLGLSQDTQYF.

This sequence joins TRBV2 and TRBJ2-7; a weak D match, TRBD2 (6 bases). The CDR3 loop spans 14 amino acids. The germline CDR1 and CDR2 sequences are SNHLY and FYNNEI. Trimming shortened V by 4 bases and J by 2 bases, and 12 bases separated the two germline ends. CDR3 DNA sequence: TGTGCCAGCAGTGCCACCGGGACTCCCTACGAGCAGTACTTC. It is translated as CASSATGTPYEQYF. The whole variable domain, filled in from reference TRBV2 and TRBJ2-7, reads EPEVTQTPSHQVTQMGQEVILRCVPISNHLYFYWYRQILGQKVEFLVSFYNNEISEKSEIFDDQFSVERPDGSNFTLKIRSTKLEDSAMYFCASSATGTPYEQYFGPGTRLTVT.

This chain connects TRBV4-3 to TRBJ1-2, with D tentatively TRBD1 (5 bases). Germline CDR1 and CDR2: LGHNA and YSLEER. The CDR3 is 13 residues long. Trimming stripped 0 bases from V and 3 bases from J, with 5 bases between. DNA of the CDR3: TGCGCCAGCAGCCAAGACAGGGACTATGGCTACACCTTC. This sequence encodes CASSQDRDYGYTF.

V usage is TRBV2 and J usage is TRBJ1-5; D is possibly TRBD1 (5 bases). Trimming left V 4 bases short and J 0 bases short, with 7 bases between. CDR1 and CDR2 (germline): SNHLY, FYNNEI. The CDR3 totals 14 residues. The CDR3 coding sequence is TGTGCCAGCAGTGCGGGGACTAGCAATCAGCCCCAGCATTTT. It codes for CASSAGTSNQPQHF.

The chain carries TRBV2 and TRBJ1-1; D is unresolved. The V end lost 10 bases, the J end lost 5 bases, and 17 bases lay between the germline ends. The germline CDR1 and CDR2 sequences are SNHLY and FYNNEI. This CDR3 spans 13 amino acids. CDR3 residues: CATIKDGLTEAFF. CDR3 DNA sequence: TGTGCCACCATAAAAGACGGGTTAACTGAAGCTTTCTTT. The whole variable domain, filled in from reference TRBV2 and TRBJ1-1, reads EPEVTQTPSHQVTQMGQEVILRCVPISNHLYFYWYRQILGQKVEFLVSFYNNEISEKSEIFDDQFSVERPDGSNFTLKIRSTKLEDSAMYFCATIKDGLTEAFFGQGTRLTVV.

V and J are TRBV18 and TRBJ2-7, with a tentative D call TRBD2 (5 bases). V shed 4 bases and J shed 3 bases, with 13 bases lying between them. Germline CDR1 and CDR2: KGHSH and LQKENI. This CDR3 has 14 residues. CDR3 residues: CASSQTTGGYEQYF. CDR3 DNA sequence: TGTGCCAGCTCACAAACCACCGGAGGCTACGAGCAGTACTTC.

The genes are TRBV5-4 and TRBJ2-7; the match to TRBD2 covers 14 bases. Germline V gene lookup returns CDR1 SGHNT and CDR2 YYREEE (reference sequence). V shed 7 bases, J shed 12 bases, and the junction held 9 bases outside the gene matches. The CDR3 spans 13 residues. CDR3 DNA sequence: TGTGCCAGCGGGCGGACCGGGACTAGCGGGGGGTACTTC. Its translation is CASGRTGTSGGYF.

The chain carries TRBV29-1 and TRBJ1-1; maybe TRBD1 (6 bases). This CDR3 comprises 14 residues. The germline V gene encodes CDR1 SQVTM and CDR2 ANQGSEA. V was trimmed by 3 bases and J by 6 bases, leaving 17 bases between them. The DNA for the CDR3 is TGCAGCGTTGATTTTAGACAGGCCAGGGCTGAAGCTTTCTTT. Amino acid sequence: CSVDFRQARAEAFF.

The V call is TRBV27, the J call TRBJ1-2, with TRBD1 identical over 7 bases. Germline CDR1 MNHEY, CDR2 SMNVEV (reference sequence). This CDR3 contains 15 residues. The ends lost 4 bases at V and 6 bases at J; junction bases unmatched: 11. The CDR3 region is CASSSTSGTVNGYTF. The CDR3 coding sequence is TGTGCCAGCAGTTCCACCTCCGGGACAGTTAATGGCTACACCTTC.

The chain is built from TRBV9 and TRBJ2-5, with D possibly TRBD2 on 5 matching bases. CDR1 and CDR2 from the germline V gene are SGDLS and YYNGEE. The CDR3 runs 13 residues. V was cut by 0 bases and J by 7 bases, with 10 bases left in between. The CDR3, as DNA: TGTGCCAGCAGCGTAGCGGACTGGGCGACCCAGTACTTC. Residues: CASSVADWATQYF.

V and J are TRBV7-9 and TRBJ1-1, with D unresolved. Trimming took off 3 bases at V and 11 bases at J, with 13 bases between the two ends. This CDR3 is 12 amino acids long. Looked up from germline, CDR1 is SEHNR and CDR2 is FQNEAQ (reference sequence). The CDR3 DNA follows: TGTGCCAGCAGCTTTCGCCTCGGGGAGGCTTTCTTT. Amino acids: CASSFRLGEAFF.

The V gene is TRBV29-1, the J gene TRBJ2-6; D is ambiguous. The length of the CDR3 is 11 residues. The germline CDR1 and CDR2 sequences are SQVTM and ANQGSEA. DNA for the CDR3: TGCAGGTCCTCTGGGGCCAACGTCCTGACTTTC. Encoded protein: CRSSGANVLTF. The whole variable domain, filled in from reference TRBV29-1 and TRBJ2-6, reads SAVISQKPSRDICQRGTSLTIQCQVDSQVTMMFWYRQQPGQSLTLIATANQGSEATYESGFVIDKFPISRPNLTFSTLTVSNMSPEDSSIYLCRSSGANVLTFGAGSRLTVL.

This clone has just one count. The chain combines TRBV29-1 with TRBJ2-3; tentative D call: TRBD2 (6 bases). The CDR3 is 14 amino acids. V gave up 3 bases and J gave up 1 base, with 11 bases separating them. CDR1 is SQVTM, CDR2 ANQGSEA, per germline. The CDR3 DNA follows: TGCAGCGTTGACGGGGGAGGCGGCACAGATACGCAGTATTTT. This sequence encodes CSVDGGGGTDTQYF.

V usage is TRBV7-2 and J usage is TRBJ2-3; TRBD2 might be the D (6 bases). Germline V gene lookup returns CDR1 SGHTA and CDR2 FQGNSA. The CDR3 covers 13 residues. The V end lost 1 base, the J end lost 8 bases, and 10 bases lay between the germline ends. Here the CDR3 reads CASSLGVGGTQYF. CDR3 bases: TGTGCCAGCAGCTTAGGGGTCGGGGGTACGCAGTATTTT.